This T cell receptor (beta chain) was identified during a study of early T cells in non-severe SARS-CoV-2 infection. Study results and limitations: VDJdb-based annotation leaned toward anti-spike CD8 responses and missed private and CD4 specificities.

This clonotype was counted at least ten times. What it recognizes is unknown. CDR3 length: 15 amino acids. Germline V gene data show CDR1 as SGHNT and CDR2 as YYREEE (reference sequence). V lost 4 bases to trimming and J lost 1 base, with 9 bases between them. The TCR library protocol was used to attach unique molecular identifiers. These identifiers were attached to individual cDNA molecules. One entry per CDR3 protein, called by TCRdb with MiXCR from the 5' RACE reads. The profile shows more than 55,000 distinct CDR3 sequences, around 5.7% of them singletons. The receptor was derived from an adult who was a healthcare worker with PCR-confirmed SARS-CoV-2 infection or an uninfected control (not recorded which). The chain couples TRBV5-4 to TRBJ2-6; D might be TRBD1 or TRBD2, each matching 5 bases. The specimen comprised whole blood, sampled at baseline. In DNA, the CDR3 is TGTGCCAGCAGCCCAGGGAGATCTGGGGCCAACGTCCTGACTTTC. It encodes CASSPGRSGANVLTF.